Included here is one TCR beta chain sequence, with context. Its target is not known. This sample was taken from a study of a mutant IDH1 vaccine in newly diagnosed glioma. At the level of the study: Radiotherapy alone preceded vaccination by 4-6 weeks; alternatively, vaccination started with temozolomide cycles.

As to time point: week 23, last vaccination. Every single dose of the vaccine, 300 ug of mutant IDH1 20-mer peptide, came with topical imiquimod. Some clones are missing from TCRdb's copy, which holds only in-frame ones; the method was immunoSEQ multiplex PCR. The table lists under 45,000 clones, 80% to 95% of them singletons. Study results and limitations: The authors found pseudoprogression apparently unrelated to changes in top peripheral T cell clonotypes.

The specimen comprised PBMCs, sampled from a glioma patient whose treatment included an IDH1 peptide vaccine. The clonotype was recovered from a man in his fifties with glioma.

CDR3 in DNA: TGTGCCACCACTCGGACAGGGGGCCGTGGAGATACGCAGTATTTT. Translated, it gives CATTRTGGRGDTQYF. The rearrangement uses TRBV15 and TRBJ2-3; 11 nucleotides align to TRBD1. After removal of 7 bases from V and 5 bases from J, the junction contained 8 bases not matched to a gene. The CDR3 covers 15 residues. CDR1 is LNHNV, CDR2 YYDKDF, per germline (reference sequence).